Below, one T cell receptor (beta chain) is given with its context. The antigen remains unidentified. The CDR3 covers 14 residues. Trimming took off 2 bases at V and 1 base at J, with 8 bases between the two ends. Germline V CDR1 and CDR2: SEHNR, FQNEAQ (reference sequence). This table comes from immunoSEQ multiplex PCR, and its TCRdb copy is limited to in-frame clones, with some not included. The table shows some 56,000 clones, with under 80% occurring only once. The entry originates in a study of vaccination effects on CD4 cells after COVID-19. Overall study context: Two doses of either BNT162b2 or mRNA-1273 were given to each participant.

Antigen-specific CD4+ T cells were expanded with viral peptide pools in the ViraFEST assay before sequencing. The culture ran for under eleven days, and then CD4+ T cells were isolated. The person was diagnosed with PCR-confirmed SARS-CoV-2 infection between March and December 2020. This specimen was CD4+ T cells from PBMCs cultured with HIV peptides, taken before COVID-19 vaccination. Sample subset: HIV-1 Nef peptide pool negative control/reference culture. The receptor's source is a human donor who had a prior SARS-CoV-2 infection. The chain uses TRBV7-9 and TRBJ1-1; D is uncertain. Here the CDR3 DNA reads TGTGCCAGCAGCTTATTTGGCGAGAACACTGAAGCTTTCTTT. Amino acids: CASSLFGENTEAFF.